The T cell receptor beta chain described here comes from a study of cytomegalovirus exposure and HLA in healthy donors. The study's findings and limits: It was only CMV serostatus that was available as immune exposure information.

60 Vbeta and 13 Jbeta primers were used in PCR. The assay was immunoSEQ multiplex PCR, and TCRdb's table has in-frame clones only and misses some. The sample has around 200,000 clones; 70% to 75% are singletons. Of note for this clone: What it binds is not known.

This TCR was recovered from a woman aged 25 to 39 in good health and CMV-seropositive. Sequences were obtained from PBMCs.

CDR3 sequence reads: CASSPLSGAYEQYF. CDR3 bases: TGCGCCAGCAGCCCACTTAGCGGAGCCTACGAGCAGTACTTC. V is TRBV5-1 and J is TRBJ2-7; weak D call: TRBD2 (6 bases). The germline V gene has CDR1 SGHRS and CDR2 YFSETQ. This CDR3 comprises 14 residues. Trimming removed 4 bases from V and 2 bases from J, with 13 bases in between.